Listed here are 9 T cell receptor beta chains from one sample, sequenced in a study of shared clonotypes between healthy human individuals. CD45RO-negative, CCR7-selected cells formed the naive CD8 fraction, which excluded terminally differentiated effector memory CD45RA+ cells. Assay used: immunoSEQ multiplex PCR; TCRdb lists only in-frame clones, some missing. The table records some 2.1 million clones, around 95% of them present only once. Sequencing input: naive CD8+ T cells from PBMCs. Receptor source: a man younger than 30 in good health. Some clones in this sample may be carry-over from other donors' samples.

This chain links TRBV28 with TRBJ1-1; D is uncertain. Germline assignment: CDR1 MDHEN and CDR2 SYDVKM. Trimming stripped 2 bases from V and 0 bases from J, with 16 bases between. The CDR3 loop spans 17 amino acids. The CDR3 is CASSLEYQGHMNTEAFF. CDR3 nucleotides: TGTGCCAGCAGTTTAGAATACCAAGGGCATATGAACACTGAAGCTTTCTTT.

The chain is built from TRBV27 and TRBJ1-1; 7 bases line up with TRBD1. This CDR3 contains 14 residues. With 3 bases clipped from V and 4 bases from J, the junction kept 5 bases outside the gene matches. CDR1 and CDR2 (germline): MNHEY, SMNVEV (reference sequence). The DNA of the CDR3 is TGTGCCAGCAGTTTTGGCAGGGGGGCCACTGAAGCTTTCTTT. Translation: CASSFGRGATEAFF.

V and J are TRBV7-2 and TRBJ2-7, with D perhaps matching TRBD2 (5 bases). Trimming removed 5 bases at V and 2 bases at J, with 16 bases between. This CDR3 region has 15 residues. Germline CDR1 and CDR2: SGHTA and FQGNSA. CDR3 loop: CASSPRRGSPYEQYF. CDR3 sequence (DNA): TGTGCCAGCAGCCCCAGACGAGGGAGTCCCTACGAGCAGTACTTC. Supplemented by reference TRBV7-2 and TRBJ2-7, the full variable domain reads GAGVSQSPSNKVTEKGKDVELRCDPISGHTALYWYRQSLGQGLEFLIYFQGNSAPDKSGLPSDRFSAERTGGSVSTLTIQRTQQEDSAVYLCASSPRRGSPYEQYFGPGTRLTVT.

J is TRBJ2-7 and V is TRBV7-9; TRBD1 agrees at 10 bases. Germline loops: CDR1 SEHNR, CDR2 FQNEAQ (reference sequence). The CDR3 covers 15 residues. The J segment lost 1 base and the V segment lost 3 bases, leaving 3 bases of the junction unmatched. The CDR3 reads CASSFSDRGSYEQYF. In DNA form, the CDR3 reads TGTGCCAGCAGCTTTTCGGACAGGGGGTCCTACGAGCAGTACTTC.

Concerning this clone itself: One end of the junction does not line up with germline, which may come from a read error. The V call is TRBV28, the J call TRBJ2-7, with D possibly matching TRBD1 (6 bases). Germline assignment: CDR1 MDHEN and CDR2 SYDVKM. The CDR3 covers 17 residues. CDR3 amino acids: CASRSGTPILSSFEQYF. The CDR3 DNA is TGTGCCAGCAGGTCCGGGACACCCATCCTAAGTTCCTTCGAGCAGTACTTC.

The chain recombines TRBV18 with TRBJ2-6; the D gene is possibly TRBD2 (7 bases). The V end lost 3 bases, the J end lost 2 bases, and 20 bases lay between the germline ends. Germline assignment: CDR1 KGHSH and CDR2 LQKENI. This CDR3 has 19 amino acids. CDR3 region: CASSPPRVRGAAGANVLTF. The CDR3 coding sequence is TGTGCCAGCTCACCGCCGCGGGTTCGGGGGGCGGCTGGGGCCAACGTCCTGACTTTC.

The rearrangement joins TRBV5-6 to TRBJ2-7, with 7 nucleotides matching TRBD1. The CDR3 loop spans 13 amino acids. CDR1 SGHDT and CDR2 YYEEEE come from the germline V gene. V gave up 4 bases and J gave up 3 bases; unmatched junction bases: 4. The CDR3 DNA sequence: TGTGCCAGCAGCAGAGGGGGCGGCTACGAGCAGTACTTC. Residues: CASSRGGGYEQYF.

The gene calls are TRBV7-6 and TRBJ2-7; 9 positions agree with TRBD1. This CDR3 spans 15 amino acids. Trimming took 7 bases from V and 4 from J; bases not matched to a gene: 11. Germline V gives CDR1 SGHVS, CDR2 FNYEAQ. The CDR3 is CASNPLRDRVYEQYF. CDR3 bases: TGTGCCAGCAACCCATTGCGGGACAGGGTTTACGAGCAGTACTTC.

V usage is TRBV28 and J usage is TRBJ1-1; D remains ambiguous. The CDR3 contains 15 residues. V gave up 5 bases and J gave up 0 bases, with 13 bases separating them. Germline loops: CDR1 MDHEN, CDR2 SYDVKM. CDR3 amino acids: CASSLRHGMNTEAFF. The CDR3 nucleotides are TGTGCCAGCAGTCTAAGACACGGGATGAACACTGAAGCTTTCTTT.